This T cell receptor beta chain was captured in a study of radiation and T cells in renal cell carcinoma. Deletions cut 1 base from V and 2 bases from J, with 11 bases between. Germline CDR1 reads SGHTA; CDR2 reads FQGTGA. The CDR3 spans 16 residues. Sequenced by immunoSEQ multiplex PCR; TCRdb stores in-frame clones only, minus some. The sample records around 100,000 clones, 84% being singletons. Time point meaning: blood 4 weeks post-SBRT, at nephrectomy. Treatment denoted: 15 Gy SBRT to primary tumor, nephrectomy 4 weeks later. Nephrectomy followed 15 Gy stereotactic body radiation by 4 weeks. This renal cell carcinoma was of the clear cell type.

The source of this sequence is a man aged 60-69 years with renal cell carcinoma. The gene calls are TRBV7-3 and TRBJ2-2; no definite D call. This specimen consisted of blood, obtained from a patient whose treatment included radiotherapy and nephrectomy. The CDR3 DNA reads TGTGCCAGCAGCTTAAATATCGGCATCAACACCGGGGAGCTGTTTTTT. Translating it yields CASSLNIGINTGELFF.